The present TCR beta chain was sequenced within a study of shared clonotypes between healthy human individuals. Study context: Per-donor plates numbered three CD4 naive, three CD4 memory, two CD8 naive and one CD8 memory. Study conclusions and caveats: Compared with clonotypes that all four donors shared, non-shared clonotypes had lower generation probabilities. Large depth notwithstanding, sorted-subset sequencing proved incomplete by rarefaction.

Under the authors' procedure: Because ImmunoSEQ provided only junction sequences with no quality scores, the filtering differed. Assay used: immunoSEQ multiplex PCR; TCRdb lists only in-frame clones, some missing. The V and J calls and clone size are taken from that table; D and trimming were inferred from the DNA. The repertoire consists of about 2.4 million clones, with more than 80% occurring once and the leading ten covering over 0.12%. This CDR3 is 16 amino acids long. The germline CDR1 and CDR2 sequences are MDHEN and SYDVKM. With V trimmed by 6 bases and J by 4 bases, 14 bases remained unmatched. To note about this clone: What it binds is not known.

This TCR was sampled from a man between 18 and 35 years old in good health. The chain links TRBV28 to TRBJ2-7, with 8 positions matching TRBD1. Sequencing used naive CD4+ T cells sorted from blood. The subset was: CD45RA+ positively selected. The CDR3 is CASSPPTAGGRYEQYF. The CDR3 coding sequence is TGTGCCAGCAGCCCCCCCACGGCAGGGGGCCGGTACGAGCAGTACTTC. The full variable domain, its missing parts supplied by reference TRBV28 and TRBJ2-7, is DVKVTQSSRYLVKRTGEKVFLECVQDMDHENMFWYRQDPGLGLRLIYFSYDVKMKEKGDIPEGYSVSREKKERFSLILESASTNQTSMYLCASSPPTAGGRYEQYFGPGTRLTVT.